What follows are 7 T cell receptor beta chains derived from one specimen sequenced in a study of blood T cells in healthy people across ages. Using a J-beta primer mix together with a sample-barcoded 5' primer, a second PCR was run for about 6 to 11 cycles. TCRdb reanalysed the 5' RACE reads using MiXCR and keeps one entry per CDR3 protein. The sample contains 650,000 to 900,000 distinct CDR3 sequences, less than 80% of which appear only once. Sequences were obtained from blood. Source of these receptors: a man aged 25-45 years in good health.

This chain connects TRBV6-5 to TRBJ2-3, with TRBD2 matching over 11 bases. CDR1 is MNHEY and CDR2 is SVGAGI in the germline V gene. The V segment lost 7 bases and the J segment 4 bases; nucleotides outside the gene matches: 10. CDR3 size: 16 residues. Here the CDR3 reads CASKDLAGGQSDTQYF. The CDR3 coding sequence is TGTGCCAGCAAAGACTTAGCGGGGGGGCAATCAGATACGCAGTATTTT.

V is TRBV28 and J is TRBJ1-5, with D unresolved. Trimming stripped 4 bases from V and 5 bases from J, with 6 bases between. CDR1 is MDHEN and CDR2 is SYDVKM in the germline V gene. The CDR3 is made up of 12 amino acids. As DNA, the CDR3 is TGTGCCAGCAGTTCGGTTGATCAGCCCCAGCATTTT. It yields the protein CASSSVDQPQHF.

This clonotype occurred a few times. The V gene is TRBV28, the J gene TRBJ2-7; D unresolved. The germline V gene encodes CDR1 MDHEN and CDR2 SYDVKM. The CDR3 totals 15 residues. The V end lost 2 bases, the J end lost 0 bases, and 11 bases lay between the germline ends. The CDR3 DNA reads as TGTGCCAGCAGTTTAACGTCGTCCAGCTCCTACGAGCAGTACTTC. Encoded protein: CASSLTSSSSYEQYF.

V usage is TRBV5-6 and J usage is TRBJ1-2; D gene uncertain. The germline gives CDR1 SGHDT, CDR2 YYEEEE. Deletions cut 0 bases from V and 0 bases from J, with 9 bases between. The CDR3 consists of 15 residues. This CDR3 reads CASSLVGRTNYGYTF. The CDR3 bases are TGTGCCAGCAGCTTGGTGGGCAGGACTAACTATGGCTACACCTTC.

The chain carries TRBV29-1 and TRBJ2-5; D tentatively reads TRBD1 or TRBD2 (5 bases each). The CDR3 sequence is 13 residues long. Germline V gene lookup returns CDR1 SQVTM and CDR2 ANQGSEA. The V gene lost 0 bases and the J gene lost 7 bases, with 12 bases spanning the gap. DNA of the CDR3: TGCAGCGTTGAAGACACGGGGCCCGGGACCCAGTACTTC. It specifies CSVEDTGPGTQYF. The full variable domain, its missing parts supplied by reference TRBV29-1 and TRBJ2-5, is SAVISQKPSRDICQRGTSLTIQCQVDSQVTMMFWYRQQPGQSLTLIATANQGSEATYESGFVIDKFPISRPNLTFSTLTVSNMSPEDSSIYLCSVEDTGPGTQYFGPGTRLLVL.

The chain has TRBV3-1 and TRBJ2-4, with TRBD1 matching over 9 bases. Looked up from germline, CDR1 is LGHDT and CDR2 is YNNKEL (reference sequence). This CDR3 contains 16 residues. Trimming took 3 bases from V and 13 from J; bases not matched to a gene: 16. CDR3 protein: CASSQNPGQGRREQYF. The CDR3, as DNA: TGTGCCAGCAGCCAGAACCCGGGACAGGGCCGTAGGGAGCAGTACTTC.

CDR3 residues: CAWSTGGSGELFF. The CDR3 DNA follows: TGTGCCTGGAGTACAGGGGGGTCCGGGGAGCTGTTTTTT. The gene calls are TRBV30 and TRBJ2-2; 8 positions agree with TRBD1. CDR1 is GTSNPN and CDR2 is SVGIG in the germline V gene (reference sequence). This CDR3 comprises 13 residues. Trimming at V came to 2 bases and at J to 6 bases, leaving 2 bases not matched to a gene.